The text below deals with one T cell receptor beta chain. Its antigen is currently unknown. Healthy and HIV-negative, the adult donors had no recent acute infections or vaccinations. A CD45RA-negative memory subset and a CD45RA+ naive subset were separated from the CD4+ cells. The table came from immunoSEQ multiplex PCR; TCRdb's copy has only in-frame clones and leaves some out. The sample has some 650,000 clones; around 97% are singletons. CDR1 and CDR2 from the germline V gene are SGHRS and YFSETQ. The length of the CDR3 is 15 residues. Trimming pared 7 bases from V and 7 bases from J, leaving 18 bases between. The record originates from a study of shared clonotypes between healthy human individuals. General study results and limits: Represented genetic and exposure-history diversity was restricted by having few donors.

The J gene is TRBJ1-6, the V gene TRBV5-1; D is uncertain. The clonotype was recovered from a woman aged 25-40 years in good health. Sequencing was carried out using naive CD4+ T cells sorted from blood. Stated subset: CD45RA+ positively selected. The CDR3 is CASAFVGEQNSPLHF. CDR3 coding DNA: TGCGCCAGCGCCTTCGTCGGGGAACAGAATTCACCCCTCCACTTT.